This section outlines one TCR beta chain sequence together with its context. Its target is unknown. The data were taken from a study of cytomegalovirus exposure and HLA in healthy donors. Overall study: The approximately 120 validation repertoires were produced on the same platform as the 700 or so repertoires of the first cohort. This was reported in a later analysis. Notes on the study in general: It was fewer than 200 TCR beta chains that were listed as cytomegalovirus-associated. Clusters of TCRs from the first cohort tended to co-occur in the 100 to 150 validation repertoires (as a later analysis found). Among TCR sequences, most were rare, though some public TCRs appeared in many donors.

The assay was immunoSEQ multiplex PCR, and TCRdb's table has in-frame clones only and misses some. The sample contains about 140,000 clones, just under 85% of which appear only once. Sequencing was done on a sample of PBMCs. This clonotype was sampled from a woman aged 25 to 39 in good health and CMV-seronegative.

CDR3 residues: CASAGRVVVYGYTF. CDR3 DNA sequence: TGTGCCTCGGCGGGCAGAGTAGTCGTCTATGGCTACACCTTC. The rearrangement links TRBV28 to TRBJ1-2, with no clear D. V lost 11 bases to trimming and J lost 4 bases, with 20 bases between them. Germline V lookup: CDR1 MDHEN, CDR2 SYDVKM. This CDR3 has 14 residues.